These T cell receptor beta chains were read from a single sample in a study of blood T cells in healthy people across ages. TCRdb analysed the 5' RACE reads with MiXCR anew, one entry per CDR3 protein. The data contain 980,000 or so distinct CDR3 sequences, roughly 50% of them seen just once; the ten biggest clones take up 10% to 15%. The source material was blood. All receptors derive from a man aged 25-40 years in good health. CDR3s include the opening cysteine and the closing phenylalanine or tryptophan. The order of the fields is J gene, V gene, D gene, clone size, CDR3 protein, CDR3 DNA. A D gene is named only where the DNA matches it firmly. Clone size is shown for a subset of rows, as once, few, many or a class of expanded clone.

>TRBJ2-7|TRBV24-1|-|-
CATSDRTEQYF
TGTGCCACCAGTGATCGGACAGAGCAGTACTTC
>TRBJ1-5|TRBV12-3/TRBV12-4|TRBD1|-
CASSGHRGLSNQPQHF
TGTGCCAGCAGTGGGCACAGGGGACTTAGCAATCAGCCCCAGCATTTT
>TRBJ2-1|TRBV4-1|-|-
CASSQIIFGREDNEQFF
TGCGCCAGCAGCCAAATTATCTTCGGCAGGGAGGACAATGAGCAGTTCTTC
>TRBJ2-7|TRBV5-1|-|-
CASNPEGVYEQYF
TGCGCCAGCAACCCCGAGGGAGTCTACGAGCAGTACTTC
>TRBJ1-2|TRBV7-2|TRBD1|many
CASTSGGSNYGYTF
TGTGCCAGCACCTCAGGGGGCTCTAACTATGGCTACACCTTC
>TRBJ2-5|TRBV6-1|-|-
CASSEGSLGAGNQETQYF
TGTGCCAGCAGTGAAGGGTCGTTGGGGGCAGGGAACCAAGAGACCCAGTACTTC
>TRBJ2-1|TRBV6-2/TRBV6-3|-|few
CASSYSAAYYNEQFF
TGTGCCAGCAGTTACTCGGCAGCCTACTACAATGAGCAGTTCTTC
>TRBJ2-7|TRBV6-2/TRBV6-3|-|few
CASSYSANEQYF
TGTGCCAGCAGTTACTCGGCGAACGAGCAGTACTTC
>TRBJ2-2|TRBV20-1|TRBD2|-
CSARTLDQRGAGELFF
TGCAGTGCTAGGACGCTCGACCAGCGGGGGGCCGGGGAGCTGTTTTTT
>TRBJ2-7|TRBV6-2/TRBV6-3|TRBD2|few
CASSYPTAGGSYEQYF
TGTGCCAGCAGTTACCCTACCGCGGGGGGCTCCTACGAGCAGTACTTC
>TRBJ2-5|TRBV3-1|-|-
CASSLRGGTLQETQYF
TGTGCCAGCAGCCTCCGTGGGGGAACCCTTCAAGAGACCCAGTACTTC
>TRBJ2-1|TRBV6-2/TRBV6-3|TRBD1|-
CASSYSTGGKYNEQFF
TGTGCCAGCAGTTACTCGACAGGGGGAAAGTACAATGAGCAGTTCTTC
>TRBJ2-7|TRBV20-1|TRBD1|-
CSARQGYDEQYF
TGCAGTGCTCGACAGGGTTACGACGAGCAGTACTTC
>TRBJ2-3|TRBV6-5|TRBD2|-
CASSWGTSGIDTQYF
TGTGCCAGCAGTTGGGGGACTAGCGGGATAGATACGCAGTATTTT
>TRBJ2-7|TRBV12-3/TRBV12-4|TRBD1|few
CASSVYRGYSYEQYF
TGTGCCAGCAGTGTCTACAGGGGCTACTCCTACGAGCAGTACTTC
>TRBJ1-2|TRBV20-1|-|-
CSARRTDGYTF
TGCAGTGCTAGAAGGACAGATGGCTACACCTTC
>TRBJ2-1|TRBV4-1|-|many
CASSPPLGSSYNEQFF
TGCGCCAGCAGCCCCCCACTAGGGAGCTCCTACAATGAGCAGTTCTTC
>TRBJ1-6|TRBV4-2|-|-
CASSQEAGQFNSPLHF
TGTGCCAGCAGCCAAGAAGCTGGTCAGTTTAATTCACCCCTCCACTTT
>TRBJ1-1|TRBV12-3/TRBV12-4|-|many
CASRGAGFEAFF
TGTGCCAGCAGGGGGGCAGGGTTTGAAGCTTTCTTT
>TRBJ2-1|TRBV29-1|-|few
CSARRDAELWQFF
TGCAGCGCGAGGAGGGACGCGGAATTGTGGCAGTTCTTC
>TRBJ2-5|TRBV6-5|-|-
CASSPRGWEETQYF
TGTGCCAGCAGTCCAAGGGGGTGGGAAGAGACCCAGTACTTC
>TRBJ1-1|TRBV27|-|-
CASSREEGNTEAFF
TGTGCCAGCAGTCGAGAGGAGGGGAACACTGAAGCTTTCTTT
>TRBJ2-5|TRBV20-1|-|-
CSVTAGVETQYF
TGCAGTGTAACAGCGGGTGTAGAGACCCAGTACTTC
>TRBJ1-4|TRBV6-1|-|-
CASSEAAGSFQKLFF
TGTGCCAGCAGTGAAGCGGCAGGGTCCTTTCAAAAACTGTTTTTT
>TRBJ1-1|TRBV7-9|TRBD1|once
CAATLTGDQTEAFF
TGTGCCGCCACGTTAACAGGGGATCAAACTGAAGCTTTCTTT
>TRBJ2-7|TRBV10-3|TRBD2|-
CAISESSGGGEQYF
TGTGCCATCAGTGAATCTAGCGGGGGCGGTGAGCAGTACTTC
>TRBJ1-1|TRBV7-2|-|-
CASSLGGGRSTFF
TGTGCCAGCAGCTTAGGGGGCGGAAGGAGTACTTTCTTT
>TRBJ2-1|TRBV13|-|-
CASSLGQLRLSYNEQFF
TGTGCCAGCAGCTTAGGGCAGCTTAGACTCTCCTACAATGAGCAGTTCTTC
>TRBJ1-2|TRBV12-3/TRBV12-4|TRBD1|-
CASSTHRGLVYGYTF
TGTGCCAGCAGTACACACAGGGGGCTAGTCTATGGCTACACCTTC
>TRBJ2-1|TRBV27|-|few
CASSSSQGNEQFF
TGTGCCAGCAGTTCATCACAGGGTAATGAGCAGTTCTTC
>TRBJ2-7|TRBV19|TRBD2|-
CASSIGGTSGTTYEQYF
TGTGCCAGTAGTATAGGGGGGACTAGCGGCACGACCTACGAGCAGTACTTC
>TRBJ2-1|TRBV20-1|-|once
CSARDLERQTYNEQFF
TGCAGTGCTAGAGATCTCGAGCGGCAAACCTACAATGAGCAGTTCTTC
>TRBJ1-4|TRBV20-1|TRBD1|few
CSAERDRRGEKLFF
TGCAGTGCAGAGAGGGACAGGCGGGGCGAAAAACTGTTTTTT
>TRBJ2-1|TRBV28|-|-
CASEGPALSNEQFF
TGTGCCTCCGAAGGTCCAGCGCTATCCAATGAGCAGTTCTTC
>TRBJ1-1|TRBV29-1|-|few
CSVVQFYNTEAFF
TGCAGCGTTGTCCAGTTCTACAACACTGAAGCTTTCTTT
>TRBJ2-7|TRBV29-1|-|many
CSVDRGFEQYF
TGCAGCGTTGACCGGGGGTTTGAGCAGTACTTC
>TRBJ1-5|TRBV4-3|-|-
CASSQDRQGSNQPQHF
TGCGCCAGCAGCCAAGATCGGCAGGGGAGCAATCAGCCCCAGCATTTT
>TRBJ2-5|TRBV7-2|TRBD1|-
CASSLTRGLAETQYF
TGTGCCAGCAGCTTGACCAGGGGGTTAGCAGAGACCCAGTACTTC
>TRBJ2-7|TRBV28|-|-
CASSPAKWGQPYEQYF
TGTGCCAGCAGTCCCGCTAAGTGGGGACAACCCTACGAGCAGTACTTC
>TRBJ1-4|TRBV12-3/TRBV12-4|-|few
CASTRSGSTNEKLFF
TGTGCCAGCACCCGGTCAGGCTCAACTAATGAAAAACTGTTTTTT
>TRBJ1-1|TRBV5-1|TRBD1|once
CASRPTGDTEAFF
TGCGCCAGCAGACCTACAGGGGACACTGAAGCTTTCTTT